What follows are 21 T cell receptor beta chains derived from one specimen sequenced in a study of OX40 agonist ivuxolimab in advanced cancers. This table comes from immunoSEQ multiplex PCR, and its TCRdb copy is limited to in-frame clones, with some not included. The sample includes about 50,000 clones, roughly 93% seen only once; the top ten take approximately 25%. The material was CD4+ or CD8+ T cells sorted from blood, obtained in a trial of the OX40 agonist ivuxolimab. The receptors were gathered from an adult with an advanced solid tumor such as melanoma, head and neck, liver or kidney cancer.

This clone was recorded only once. CDR3 sequence (DNA): TGTGCCAGCAGCGGACAGATGGGAAGTGAAAAACTGTTTTTT. Amino acids: CASSGQMGSEKLFF. The rearrangement joins TRBV5-8 to TRBJ1-4, with D perhaps matching TRBD1 (6 bases). The germline gives CDR1 SGHTS, CDR2 YDEGEE. V was shortened by 4 bases and J by 7 bases, with 14 bases between the two germline ends. The CDR3 has 14 residues.

This sequence joins TRBV29-1 and TRBJ1-2; perhaps TRBD1 as D (6 bases). CDR3 length: 10 residues. V lost 5 bases and J lost 6, with 7 bases in between. Germline CDR1 reads SQVTM; CDR2 reads ANQGSEA. The DNA of the CDR3 is TGCAGCGTTAACAGGGATGGCTACACCTTC. Protein: CSVNRDGYTF.

V usage is TRBV7-8 and J usage is TRBJ2-7; D ambiguous. The CDR3 runs to 13 residues. The germline V gene encodes CDR1 SGHVS and CDR2 FQNEAQ. Trimming stripped 5 bases from V and 2 bases from J, with 10 bases between. The CDR3 DNA follows: TGTGCCAGCAGCCCCGGGTCGGCCTACGAGCAGTACTTC. It codes for CASSPGSAYEQYF.

The gene calls are TRBV11-2 and TRBJ2-1; D unresolved. The CDR3 runs 11 residues. The ends were cut back, 3 bases at V and 7 bases at J, with 4 bases in the middle. The germline V gene has CDR1 SGHAT and CDR2 FQNNGV. The CDR3 DNA reads TGTGCCAGCAGCTTGGCGAATGAGCAGTTCTTC. Its protein is CASSLANEQFF.

This clone was picked up one time. The CDR3 loop is CAWSVGDGYEQYF. The CDR3 DNA reads TGTGCCTGGAGTGTGGGGGACGGCTACGAGCAGTACTTC. The gene calls are TRBV30 and TRBJ2-7; D is possibly TRBD1 or TRBD2 (5 bases each). The CDR3 loop spans 13 amino acids. Trimming removed 0 bases at V and 3 bases at J, with 9 bases between. The germline V gene encodes CDR1 GTSNPN and CDR2 SVGIG (reference sequence).

The CDR3 protein is CASNLGLGNEQFF. Written as DNA, the CDR3 is TGTGCCAGCAACTTAGGGTTAGGAAATGAGCAGTTCTTC. The chain has TRBV6-5 and TRBJ2-1; D remains ambiguous. Germline V gene lookup returns CDR1 MNHEY and CDR2 SVGAGI. Trimming removed 7 bases at V and 7 bases at J, with 14 bases between. The CDR3 runs 13 residues.

The rearrangement links TRBV19 to TRBJ2-1; D possibly uses TRBD1 or TRBD2 (5 bases each). Germline CDR1 is LNHDA and CDR2 is SQIVND (reference sequence). Between the trimmed V and J ends, which lost 6 bases and 7 bases, there was a span of 13 bases. This CDR3 is built from 13 residues. This CDR3 is CASRVTGLNEQFF. CDR3 nucleotide sequence: TGTGCCAGTAGGGTGACGGGGCTTAATGAGCAGTTCTTC.

The J gene is TRBJ1-1, the V gene TRBV9; D is undetermined. The V end lost 4 bases, the J end lost 7 bases, and 23 bases lay between the germline ends. The germline gives CDR1 SGDLS, CDR2 YYNGEE. The CDR3 has 16 amino acids. The CDR3 sequence: CASSSNPGILSGEAFF. The CDR3 coding sequence is TGTGCCAGCAGCTCCAACCCCGGGATTCTTAGCGGTGAAGCTTTCTTT.

The chain is built from TRBV14 and TRBJ1-3; D gene unclear. This CDR3 has 14 amino acids. V lost 2 bases to trimming and J lost 0 bases, with 5 bases between them. Per the germline V gene, CDR1 is SGHDN and CDR2 is FVKESK. In nucleotides, the CDR3 is TGTGCCAGCAGCCAAATGCGCTCTGGAAACACCATATATTTT. It yields the protein CASSQMRSGNTIYF.

This clone was observed once. This chain connects TRBV7-6 to TRBJ2-5; D is perhaps TRBD1 or TRBD2 (5 bases each). The germline gives CDR1 SGHVS, CDR2 FNYEAQ. The CDR3 runs 16 residues. The V end was cut by 0 bases, the J end by 0 bases, with 11 bases between. DNA for the CDR3: TGTGCCAGCAGCTTAGCGCTTAGAGGGGACCAAGAGACCCAGTACTTC. This codes for CASSLALRGDQETQYF.

The V gene is TRBV10-3, the J gene TRBJ1-5; no reliable D call. The CDR3 covers 13 residues. V was cut by 4 bases and J by 3 bases, with 7 bases left in between. Germline lookup yields CDR1 ENHRY and CDR2 SYGVKD. The CDR3: CAISAAHNQPQHF. The CDR3 nucleotides read TGTGCCATCAGTGCGGCACACAATCAGCCCCAGCATTTT.

CDR3: CASMAATGELFF. Here the CDR3 DNA reads TGCGCCAGCATGGCAGCCACCGGGGAGCTGTTTTTT. The chain has TRBV10-2 and TRBJ2-2, with no clear D. The V gene lost 7 bases and the J gene lost 4 bases, with 7 bases spanning the gap. The CDR3 spans 12 residues. Germline CDR1 and CDR2: WSHSY and SAAADI.

The chain is built from TRBV13 and TRBJ1-5, with a weak D call TRBD1 (6 bases). Germline lookup yields CDR1 PRHDT and CDR2 FYEKMQ (reference sequence). V lost 2 bases and J lost 5, with 7 bases in between. This CDR3 is 13 amino acids long. CDR3 nucleotides: TGTGCCAGCAGCTTAAGGGGGGATCAGCCCCAGCATTTT. Translating it yields CASSLRGDQPQHF.

The V gene is TRBV6-5, the J gene TRBJ2-7; 7 bases map to TRBD1. J was trimmed by 5 bases and V by 7 bases; bases with no gene match: 11. Germline V gene data show CDR1 as MNHEY and CDR2 as SVGAGI. The CDR3 contains 14 residues. This CDR3 reads CASTSQQGSDEQYF. Written as DNA, the CDR3 is TGTGCCAGCACCTCCCAACAGGGGTCTGACGAGCAGTACTTC.

Written as DNA, the CDR3 is TGTGCCAGCAGCGTAGAGACTGGGGTCGGTACGCAGTATTTT. This codes for CASSVETGVGTQYF. The chain uses TRBV9 and TRBJ2-3; D is undetermined. V was trimmed by 0 bases and J by 8 bases, leaving 13 bases between them. Germline CDR1 and CDR2: SGDLS and YYNGEE. The length of the CDR3 is 14 residues.

The chain has TRBV9 and TRBJ2-3; D might be TRBD1 (6 bases). This CDR3 spans 15 amino acids. The V end lost 2 bases, the J end lost 3 bases, and 13 bases lay between the germline ends. CDR1 is SGDLS and CDR2 is YYNGEE in the germline V gene. The CDR3 region is CASSVSHRETDTQYF. CDR3 nucleotide sequence: TGTGCCAGCAGCGTCTCCCACAGGGAAACAGATACGCAGTATTTT.

The J gene is TRBJ2-3, the V gene TRBV19; TRBD2 agrees at 9 bases. There are 15 residues in the CDR3. Trimming at V came to 6 bases and at J to 0 bases, leaving 4 bases not matched to a gene. The germline V gene encodes CDR1 LNHDA and CDR2 SQIVND (reference sequence). Here the CDR3 DNA reads TGTGCCAGTAGGGTGAGCGGGGGGAGCACAGATACGCAGTATTTT. This translates into CASRVSGGSTDTQYF.

The sample holds one count of this clone. The V call is TRBV18, the J call TRBJ2-5; TRBD1 aligns across 8 bases. Trimming took 6 bases from V and 1 from J; bases not matched to a gene: 7. The germline gives CDR1 KGHSH, CDR2 LQKENI. This CDR3 is built from 15 residues. CDR3 sequence: CASSLRTGPQETQYF. The DNA of the CDR3 is TGTGCCAGCTCCCTACGGACAGGGCCCCAAGAGACCCAGTACTTC.

The chain recombines TRBV28 with TRBJ2-5; 9 nucleotides agree with TRBD1. Trimming took 4 bases from V and 3 from J; bases not matched to a gene: 3. This CDR3 comprises 14 residues. Per the germline V gene, CDR1 is MDHEN and CDR2 is SYDVKM. CDR3 sequence reads: CASSYRGRKETQYF. DNA for the CDR3: TGTGCCAGCAGTTACAGGGGGCGTAAAGAGACCCAGTACTTC.

This clone occurred a few times. The gene calls are TRBV7-9 and TRBJ2-1; the D is unclear. Trimming pared 5 bases from V and 6 bases from J, leaving 8 bases between. The CDR3 contains 12 residues. Germline V lookup: CDR1 SEHNR, CDR2 FQNEAQ (reference sequence). The CDR3 protein is CASSPRLNEQFF. The CDR3, as DNA: TGTGCCAGCAGCCCGAGACTCAATGAGCAGTTCTTC.

V is TRBV7-8 and J is TRBJ1-1; possibly TRBD1 for D (6 bases). With 3 bases removed from V and 1 base from J, the gap between germline ends came to 6 bases. CDR3 length: 13 amino acids. Germline CDR1 and CDR2: SGHVS and FQNEAQ. DNA of the CDR3: TGTGCCAGCAGCTTCAGGGGGAACACTGAAGCTTTCTTT. Translating it yields CASSFRGNTEAFF. Supplemented by reference TRBV7-8 and TRBJ1-1, the full variable domain reads GAGVSQSPRYKVAKRGQDVALRCDPISGHVSLFWYQQALGQGPEFLTYFQNEAQLDKSGLPSDRFFAERPEGSVSTLKIQRTQQEDSAVYLCASSFRGNTEAFFGQGTRLTVV.